These T cell receptor beta chains were read from a single sample in a study of graft-versus-host responses after intestinal transplantation. These receptors are not linked to any known antigen. Sequenced by immunoSEQ multiplex PCR; TCRdb stores in-frame clones only, minus some. The sample has some 97,000 clones, roughly 87% seen once. The input for sequencing was unstimulated CD4+ T cells sorted from spleen or lymph node cells, taken before transplant. The origin of the receptors is a human donor who was the organ donor for an intestinal transplant. The CDR3 runs from the conserved cysteine through the conserved F or W. Fields, in order: J gene, V gene, clone size, D gene, CDR3 length, CDR3 DNA, CDR3 protein. A D gene is named only where the DNA matches it firmly. Clone size is shown for a subset of rows, as once, few, many or a class of expanded clone.

TRBJ1-2 | TRBV5-6 | - | TRBD1 | 14 | TGTGCCAGCAGGGTAGATGGGACAGTCTATGGCTACACCTTC | CASRVDGTVYGYTF
TRBJ2-1 | TRBV5-1 | - | TRBD2 | 16 | TGCGCCAGCAGCTTGGGATCCAGCGGGGGGGGTAATGAGCAGTTCTTC | CASSLGSSGGGNEQFF
TRBJ2-2 | TRBV6-5 | - | TRBD1 | 16 | TGTGCCAGCAGTTCGGTCGACAGGGCGAACACCGGGGAGCTGTTTTTT | CASSSVDRANTGELFF
TRBJ2-5 | TRBV29-1 | - | - | 11 | TGCAGCGTTGAGCTCCAAGAGACCCAGTACTTC | CSVELQETQYF
TRBJ2-2 | TRBV4-1 | - | - | 12 | TGCGCCAGCAGCCCCAGGCCCGGGGAGCTGTTTTTT | CASSPRPGELFF
TRBJ1-2 | TRBV7-9 | - | - | 12 | TGTGCCAGCAGCATACGTGGCCGAAGCTACACCTTC | CASSIRGRSYTF
TRBJ2-5 | TRBV7-2 | - | TRBD1 | 15 | TGTGCCAGCAGCTCCGCCGGGACAGGGCAAGAGACCCAGTACTTC | CASSSAGTGQETQYF
TRBJ2-2 | TRBV5-1 | - | - | 15 | TGCGCCAGCAGCTTGGCGGTCTCGAACACCGGGGAGCTGTTTTTT | CASSLAVSNTGELFF
TRBJ1-1 | TRBV6-5 | - | TRBD1 | 14 | TGTGCCAGCAGTGTGCAAGGGGGCATGACTGAAGCTTTCTTT | CASSVQGGMTEAFF
TRBJ2-1 | TRBV9 | once | - | 17 | TGTGCCAGCAGCGTAGCTCCGGGTCTTAGCTCCTACAATGAGCAGTTCTTC | CASSVAPGLSSYNEQFF
TRBJ2-7 | TRBV5-1 | once | - | 14 | TGCGCCAGCAGCTTATCGGGGGAAGGCTACGAGCAGTACTTC | CASSLSGEGYEQYF
TRBJ1-6 | TRBV30 | - | - | 14 | TGTGCCTGGAAATTATCAGGGGTCTGGTCACCCCTCCACTTT | CAWKLSGVWSPLHF
TRBJ2-7 | TRBV7-6 | - | - | 13 | TGTGCCAGCAGCCCAGGACACTCCTACGAGCAGTACTTC | CASSPGHSYEQYF
TRBJ2-3 | TRBV5-1 | - | TRBD1 | 15 | TGCGCCAGCAGCTCCACAGGGGGTTTAACAGATACGCAGTATTTT | CASSSTGGLTDTQYF
TRBJ2-3 | TRBV10-1 | - | - | 13 | TGCGCCAGCAGTCATACGAGCACAGATACGCAGTATTTT | CASSHTSTDTQYF
TRBJ2-7 | TRBV18 | - | - | 14 | TGTGCCAGCTCACACACGACTAGTCGCTACGAGCAGTACTTC | CASSHTTSRYEQYF
TRBJ2-5 | TRBV6-1 | - | - | 16 | TGTGCCAGCAGTGAGACTGGATCGTGGCAGCAAGAGACCCAGTACTTC | CASSETGSWQQETQYF
TRBJ1-6 | TRBV5-1 | - | TRBD1 | 17 | TGCGCCAGCAGCTTGGGCGGGGACAGCTCCTATAATTCACCCCTCCACTTT | CASSLGGDSSYNSPLHF
TRBJ1-1 | TRBV5-1 | - | - | 15 | TGCGCCAGCAGCTTGGGCGCGGGTTATGGGGCTGAAGCTTTCTTT | CASSLGAGYGAEAFF
TRBJ1-2 | TRBV19 | - | - | 16 | TGTGCCAGTAGTATACTCGGACAGCCCAGCCTCTATGGCTACACCTTC | CASSILGQPSLYGYTF
TRBJ2-4 | TRBV5-1 | - | - | 14 | TGCGCCAGCAGCCCAGGGGGAGGGGCGGACATTCAGTACTTC | CASSPGGGADIQYF
TRBJ2-1 | TRBV5-4 | once | - | 16 | TGTGCCAGCAGCTTAAAGGCGGGGCGGCATAATAATGAGCAGTTCTTC | CASSLKAGRHNNEQFF